These 31 T cell receptor beta chains were all obtained from the same sample, sequenced in a study of CD8 T cells in Susac syndrome. RNA in amounts of about 0.5 to 1 ug was reverse transcribed with random hexamers. TCRdb re-called the immunoSEQ multiplex PCR reads with MiXCR, one entry per CDR3 protein. The sample lists about 110,000 distinct CDR3 sequences, 94% seen once, with about 0.41% in the top ten. Sequencing input: CD8+ T cells from PBMCs. Receptor source: a human donor with Susac syndrome.

V is TRBV2 and J is TRBJ2-5; 7 nucleotides line up with TRBD1. The junction had 10 bases not matched to a gene; V was cut back by 5 bases and J by 4 bases. Germline assignment: CDR1 SNHLY and CDR2 FYNNEI. CDR3 size: 15 residues. CDR3 in amino acids: CASSPRTGRLETQYF. The CDR3 nucleotides are TGTGCCAGCAGTCCCCGGACAGGCCGCCTAGAGACCCAGTACTTC. The full variable domain, rest sourced from reference TRBV2 and TRBJ2-5, is EPEVTQTPSHQVTQMGQEVILRCVPISNHLYFYWYRQILGQKVEFLVSFYNNEISEKSEIFDDQFSVERPDGSNFTLKIRSTKLEDSAMYFCASSPRTGRLETQYFGPGTRLLVL.

J is TRBJ2-7 and V is TRBV5-1; 7 nucleotides agree with TRBD1. Germline values: CDR1 SGHRS, CDR2 YFSETQ. This CDR3 is 13 amino acids long. With V trimmed by 4 bases and J by 4 bases, 5 bases remained unmatched. CDR3: CASSAGQVYEQYF. CDR3 sequence (DNA): TGCGCCAGCAGCGCCGGACAGGTATACGAGCAGTACTTC. The full variable domain, its missing parts supplied by reference TRBV5-1 and TRBJ2-7, is KAGVTQTPRYLIKTRGQQVTLSCSPISGHRSVSWYQQTPGQGLQFLFEYFSETQRNKGNFPGRFSGRQFSNSRSEMNVSTLELGDSALYLCASSAGQVYEQYFGPGTRLTVT.

The CDR3 DNA reads TGCGCCAGCAGCCAAGTCGGGGATCTAGCCAAAAACATTCAGTACTTC. Amino acids: CASSQVGDLAKNIQYF. The chain carries TRBV4-1 and TRBJ2-4; D is possibly TRBD2 (5 bases). Germline loops: CDR1 MGHRA, CDR2 YSYEKL. Trimming stripped 1 base from V and 0 bases from J, with 10 bases between. The CDR3 loop spans 16 amino acids.

V is TRBV4-1 and J is TRBJ2-5, with D unclear. Germline values: CDR1 MGHRA, CDR2 YSYEKL. Between the trimmed V and J ends, which lost 5 bases and 4 bases, there was a span of 8 bases. CDR3 size: 12 residues. CDR3 nucleotide sequence: TGCGCCAGCAGCTTACACGGAGAGACCCAGTACTTC. Translated, it gives CASSLHGETQYF.

The chain recombines TRBV12-3 or TRBV12-4 with TRBJ2-3; D call uncertain. This CDR3 contains 13 residues. V gave up 3 bases and J gave up 2 bases, with 6 bases separating them. For the CDR3, the DNA is TGTGCCAGCAGTTTCCGCCTCACAGATACGCAGTATTTT. Encoded protein: CASSFRLTDTQYF.

V is TRBV29-1 and J is TRBJ2-2, with no clear D. The ends were cut back, 6 bases at V and 4 bases at J, with 12 bases in the middle. Germline loops: CDR1 SQVTM, CDR2 ANQGSEA. CDR3 length: 13 residues. CDR3 sequence: CSVGATPTGELFF. The CDR3 nucleotides read TGCAGCGTCGGAGCCACCCCCACCGGGGAGCTGTTTTTT.

The genes are TRBV29-1 and TRBJ1-1; TRBD1 might be the D (5 bases). The V gene's germline CDR1 is SQVTM and CDR2 ANQGSEA. The CDR3 spans 13 residues. The ends were cut back, 6 bases at V and 5 bases at J, with 16 bases in the middle. CDR3 amino acids: CSVWVFEGTEAFF. The DNA for the CDR3 is TGCAGCGTGTGGGTGTTTGAGGGGACTGAAGCTTTCTTT.

The chain links TRBV29-1 to TRBJ2-1, with 7 bases lining up with TRBD2. Trimming removed 3 bases from V and 0 bases from J; junction bases left unmatched: 2. CDR1 and CDR2 (germline): SQVTM, ANQGSEA. This CDR3 is built from 14 residues. This chain's CDR3 is CSVDQRDSYNEQFF. The CDR3 bases are TGCAGCGTTGACCAGCGGGACTCCTACAATGAGCAGTTCTTC.

V gene TRBV3-1 combines with J gene TRBJ1-3, with a tentative D call TRBD1 (5 bases). The CDR3 is 15 residues long. Trimming removed 5 bases at V and 0 bases at J, with 11 bases between. Germline V CDR1 and CDR2: LGHDT, YNNKEL (reference sequence). The CDR3 loop reads CASSEGLFSGNTIYF. The DNA of the CDR3 is TGTGCCAGCAGCGAGGGACTGTTCTCTGGAAACACCATATATTTT. The complete variable domain, with remaining parts taken from reference TRBV3-1 and TRBJ1-3, reads DTAVSQTPKYLVTQMGNDKSIKCEQNLGHDTMYWYKQDSKKFLKIMFSYNNKELIINETVPNRFSPKSPDKAHLNLHINSLELGDSAVYFCASSEGLFSGNTIYFGEGSWLTVV.

V and J are TRBV14 and TRBJ2-7; no definite D call. Germline V gene data show CDR1 as SGHDN and CDR2 as FVKESK. CDR3 length: 12 residues. Trimming removed 3 bases from V and 2 bases from J, with 5 bases in between. The DNA for the CDR3 is TGTGCCAGCAGCCAGCACCCCTACGAGCAGTACTTC. Encoded protein: CASSQHPYEQYF.

This chain connects TRBV12-5 to TRBJ1-2, with unresolved D. The V and J ends lost 6 bases and 4 bases respectively, with 15 bases between them. The CDR3 is made up of 14 amino acids. Germline lookup yields CDR1 LGHNT and CDR2 FRNRAP. The CDR3 protein is CASGSGGPPYGYTF. The CDR3 bases are TGTGCTAGTGGCTCCGGCGGCCCCCCCTATGGCTACACCTTC.

This CDR3 is CSARSQPGGEEYEQYF. DNA for the CDR3: TGCAGTGCTAGATCCCAGCCAGGGGGCGAGGAATACGAGCAGTACTTC. The chain has TRBV20-1 and TRBJ2-7; 8 nucleotides line up with TRBD1. The V gene's germline CDR1 is DFQATT and CDR2 SNEGSKA (reference sequence). This CDR3 comprises 16 residues. Losses at the gene ends were 2 bases for V and 4 bases for J; bases not matched to a gene: 13.

This clonotype occurred once. The chain recombines TRBV6-6 with TRBJ2-1; unclear D gene. This CDR3 has 14 amino acids. Germline V gene sequence: CDR1 MNHNY, CDR2 SVGAGI (reference sequence). V was clipped by 2 bases and J by 3 bases, with 8 bases between them. CDR3 in amino acids: CASSYAPSYNEQFF. CDR3 in DNA: TGTGCCAGCAGTTACGCTCCTAGCTACAATGAGCAGTTCTTC.

This clonotype has a single count. The chain couples TRBV9 to TRBJ2-1, with 9 bases fitting TRBD2. CDR3 size: 15 residues. The germline V gene encodes CDR1 SGDLS and CDR2 YYNGEE. Trimming at V came to 4 bases and at J to 7 bases, leaving 9 bases not matched to a gene. Here the CDR3 reads CASSSDSGGLNEQFF. CDR3 nucleotides: TGTGCCAGCAGCTCCGATAGCGGGGGTTTGAATGAGCAGTTCTTC.

The rearrangement uses TRBV3-1 and TRBJ2-1; no reliable D call. Germline loops: CDR1 LGHDT, CDR2 YNNKEL (reference sequence). V lost 1 base and J 6 bases, leaving 10 bases between the germline ends. The length of the CDR3 is 14 residues. DNA of the CDR3: TGTGCCAGCAGCCAAGGGAAGTTAGGCAATGAGCAGTTCTTC. Its protein product is CASSQGKLGNEQFF.

In this sample, this clonotype turned up once. The J gene is TRBJ2-7, the V gene TRBV29-1, with a weak D call TRBD2 (5 bases). V was clipped by 4 bases and J by 6 bases, with 7 bases between them. The CDR3 loop spans 10 amino acids. Germline CDR1 and CDR2: SQVTM and ANQGSEA. The DNA for the CDR3 is TGCAGCGTTGGCGGAGGCGAGCAGTACTTC. Its translation: CSVGGGEQYF.

The V and J genes are TRBV9 and TRBJ1-3; D is undetermined. Trimming pared 0 bases from V and 0 bases from J, leaving 10 bases between. This CDR3 is 16 amino acids long. Germline V lookup: CDR1 SGDLS, CDR2 YYNGEE. The CDR3 nucleotides read TGTGCCAGCAGCGTAGAAAGCAGTAGCTCTGGAAACACCATATATTTT. It encodes CASSVESSSSGNTIYF.

J is TRBJ2-4 and V is TRBV7-9; D is possibly TRBD2 (7 bases). Trimming cost V 1 base and J 6 bases, with 13 bases left between them. The germline gives CDR1 SEHNR, CDR2 FQNEAQ (reference sequence). This CDR3 is built from 15 residues. This chain's CDR3 is CASSLVGGPRNIQYF. The CDR3 region has the DNA TGTGCCAGCAGCTTAGTCGGGGGGCCGAGAAACATTCAGTACTTC.

This chain uses TRBV6-6 with TRBJ1-5, with D possibly matching TRBD1 (5 bases). The V end was cut by 7 bases, the J end by 7 bases, with 14 bases between. There are 13 residues in the CDR3. Germline CDR1 is MNHNY and CDR2 is SVGAGI (reference sequence). The CDR3 coding sequence is TGTGCCAGCACCCTGGGGGGAAAGCAGCCCCAGCATTTT. Translation gives CASTLGGKQPQHF.

This clonotype was counted a single time. The gene calls are TRBV7-8 and TRBJ1-2; 9 bases match TRBD1. The V gene end was trimmed by 4 bases and the J gene end by 8 bases; junction bases not matched to a gene: 8. The germline V gene encodes CDR1 SGHVS and CDR2 FQNEAQ. This CDR3 has 14 amino acids. The CDR3 reads CASSSGQGGGGYTF. DNA for the CDR3: TGTGCCAGCAGCTCGGGACAGGGAGGCGGCGGCTACACCTTC.

The chain couples TRBV29-1 to TRBJ1-1; D call uncertain. The V gene lost 2 bases and the J gene lost 1 base, with 5 bases spanning the gap. This CDR3 spans 12 amino acids. Germline V gene data show CDR1 as SQVTM and CDR2 as ANQGSEA. The DNA for the CDR3 is TGCAGCGTTGAAAAGGGGAACACTGAAGCTTTCTTT. This gives the protein CSVEKGNTEAFF.

This chain uses TRBV29-1 with TRBJ2-2; 9 nucleotides line up with TRBD2. The CDR3 totals 13 residues. The ends lost 6 bases at V and 1 base at J; junction bases unmatched: 0. Per germline, CDR1 SQVTM and CDR2 ANQGSEA. CDR3 region: CSVAGGNTGELFF. CDR3 DNA sequence: TGCAGCGTAGCGGGGGGGAACACCGGGGAGCTGTTTTTT.

The gene calls are TRBV4-3 and TRBJ2-7, with 7 nucleotides matching TRBD1. V lost 4 bases, J lost 3 bases, and 9 bases stayed unmatched. Germline CDR1 and CDR2: LGHNA and YSLEER. This CDR3 has 15 residues. CDR3 DNA sequence: TGCGCCAGCAGCCCAGTTGAGGGACAGCACTACGAGCAGTACTTC. Amino acid sequence: CASSPVEGQHYEQYF.

The V call is TRBV20-1, the J call TRBJ2-4, with 10 bases that match TRBD1. The germline gives CDR1 DFQATT, CDR2 SNEGSKA (reference sequence). The trim removed 0 bases at V and 2 bases at J, leaving 4 bases unmatched. CDR3 length equals 16 residues. The CDR3 DNA reads as TGCAGTGCTAGAGATCCGGGACAGGGGACCAAAAACATTCAGTACTTC. Amino acids: CSARDPGQGTKNIQYF.

The chain carries TRBV14 and TRBJ2-3, with 9 bases fitting TRBD2. Germline CDR1 reads SGHDN; CDR2 reads FVKESK. The CDR3 runs 15 residues. V gave up 4 bases and J gave up 1 base; unmatched junction bases: 3. CDR3 region: CASSPLAGRTDTQYF. The CDR3 DNA reads as TGTGCCAGCAGCCCCCTAGCGGGGCGCACAGATACGCAGTATTTT.

The chain uses TRBV13 and TRBJ2-2; 7 nucleotides align to TRBD2. The CDR3 consists of 16 residues. The trim removed 1 base at V and 7 bases at J, leaving 9 bases unmatched. CDR1 is PRHDT and CDR2 is FYEKMQ in the germline V gene (reference sequence). The CDR3 DNA reads as TGTGCCAGCAGCTTAGCGGGGGGATCCCCCGGCGGGGAGCTGTTTTTT. It codes for CASSLAGGSPGGELFF.

DNA for the CDR3: TGTGCCAGCAGTTTGGGGGACGGGAGCAATCAGCCCCAGCATTTT. Translation gives CASSLGDGSNQPQHF. The chain couples TRBV12-3 or TRBV12-4 to TRBJ1-5, with D possibly being TRBD1 (5 bases). The V gene lost 3 bases and the J gene lost 1 base, with 10 bases spanning the gap. This CDR3 region has 15 residues.

This chain connects TRBV11-2 to TRBJ2-5; D might be TRBD2 (6 bases). The ends were cut back, 10 bases at V and 3 bases at J, with 15 bases in the middle. Germline loops: CDR1 SGHAT, CDR2 FQNNGV. The CDR3 contains 13 residues. Written as DNA, the CDR3 is TGTGCCACCTCTGGACCGGGGGAAGAGACCCAGTACTTC. Residues: CATSGPGEETQYF. Full variable domain (remainder filled in from reference TRBV11-2 and TRBJ2-5): EAGVAQSPRYKIIEKRQSVAFWCNPISGHATLYWYQQILGQGPKLLIQFQNNGVVDDSQLPKDRFSAERLKGVDSTLKIQPAKLEDSAVYLCATSGPGEETQYFGPGTRLLVL.

The V call is TRBV27, the J call TRBJ2-1; 8 nucleotides line up with TRBD1. CDR3 length: 14 amino acids. Looked up from germline, CDR1 is MNHEY and CDR2 is SMNVEV (reference sequence). The trim removed 5 bases at V and 10 bases at J, leaving 10 bases unmatched. CDR3 nucleotides: TGTGCCAGCAGTCCACACCCACAGGGGGTCGAGCAGTTCTTC. It is translated as CASSPHPQGVEQFF.

This chain joins TRBV5-4 and TRBJ1-1; perhaps TRBD1 as D (5 bases). The CDR3 runs to 15 residues. Per the germline V gene, CDR1 is SGHNT and CDR2 is YYREEE (reference sequence). V dropped 4 bases and J dropped 1 base, with 14 bases sitting between them. CDR3 DNA: TGTGCCAGCAGCCGCTCCAGGGAAGAGAACACTGAAGCTTTCTTT. Amino acid sequence: CASSRSREENTEAFF.

The rearrangement joins TRBV6-2 or TRBV6-3 to TRBJ2-5; 7 bases are a match to TRBD1. V shed 5 bases and J 5 bases; nucleotides not matched to a gene: 5. Germline lookup yields CDR1 MNHEY and CDR2 SVGEGT. The CDR3 totals 13 residues. DNA for the CDR3: TGTGCCAGCAGTCCCGGACAGGCTGAGACCCAGTACTTC. This codes for CASSPGQAETQYF.